Listed here is a single T cell receptor (beta chain). The clone's antigen remains unknown. No qualities accompany the bases; no much larger clone lies one base away. This specimen comes from a study of T cell repertoires in cytomegalovirus infection (dated by TCRdb to between 2018 and 2020). Background for the entire study: The HLA type of each donor mattered for the analysis, because public TCR beta signatures pointed to carriage of CMV infection along with the matching HLA type.

Taken from the germline V gene, the CDR1 and CDR2 loops are MGHRA and YSYEKL. The CDR3 numbers 15 residues from cysteine through phenylalanine. Of the read, only the CDR3 DNA is kept; its 45 bases are in frame from base 1. V lost 7 bases and J lost 4 bases; the stretch between them is 18 bases long. Broad study findings and their caveats: In both this cohort and an independent roughly 350-donor cohort, the cumulative frequency of public TCR beta family members distinguished carriers of CMV infection plus the relevant HLA type. The ex vivo response was dominated by HLA-C-restricted CMV-specific TCR beta clonotypes, which also provided the single most frequent clonotype in two of eight donors.

TCRdb shows the sequencer as Illumina HiSeq 1500. The public sequencing data were trimmed at Q25 with fastp and processed into clonotypes with MiXCR by TCRdb, which kept only in-frame beta chains. Each CDR3 protein appears once, grouped with its most common genes and DNA. This sample comprises around 530,000 distinct CDR3 sequences, 26% of them detected only once. The top ten hold 13% of the sample. The sequence was obtained from a human donor in good health (CMV status not recorded). Some clones in this sample may be carry-over from other donors' samples. Material for sequencing was PBMCs. The chain links TRBV4-1 with TRBJ2-3; the D gene may be TRBD1 or TRBD2, since each aligns over 5 bases. The nucleotide sequence reads as follows: TGCGCCAGCACCCTCCATCGGGGCCTGCCAGATACGCAGTATTTT. The translation is CASTLHRGLPDTQYF.